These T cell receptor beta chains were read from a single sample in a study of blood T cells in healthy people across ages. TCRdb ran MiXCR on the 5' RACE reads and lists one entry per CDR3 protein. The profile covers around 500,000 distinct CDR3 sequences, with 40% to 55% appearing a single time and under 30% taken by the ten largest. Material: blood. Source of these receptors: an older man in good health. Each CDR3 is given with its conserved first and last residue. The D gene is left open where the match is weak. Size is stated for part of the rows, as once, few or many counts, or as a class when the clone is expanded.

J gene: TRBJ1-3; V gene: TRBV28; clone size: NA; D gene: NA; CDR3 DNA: TGTGCCAGCAGACCCCTCGGGGCTGGAAACACCATATATTTT; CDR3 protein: CASRPLGAGNTIYF
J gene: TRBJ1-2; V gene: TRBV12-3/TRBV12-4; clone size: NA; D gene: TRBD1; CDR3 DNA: TGTGCCAGCAGCCGAAGTGGGACAGGGGGTTTCTCTGGCTACACCTTC; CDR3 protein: CASSRSGTGGFSGYTF
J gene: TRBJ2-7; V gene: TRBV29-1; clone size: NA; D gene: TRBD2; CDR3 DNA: TGCAGCGTTCGAACTAGCGGGGACTGGCAGTACTTC; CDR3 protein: CSVRTSGDWQYF
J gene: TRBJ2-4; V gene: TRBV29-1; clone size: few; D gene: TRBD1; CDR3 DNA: TGCAGCACTGGGACAGGGGGCTTGCGGTACTTC; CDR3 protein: CSTGTGGLRYF
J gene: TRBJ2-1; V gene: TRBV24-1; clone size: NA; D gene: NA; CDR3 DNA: TGTGCCACCAGTGACCCTAGACACTACGGTGAGCAGTTCTTC; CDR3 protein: CATSDPRHYGEQFF
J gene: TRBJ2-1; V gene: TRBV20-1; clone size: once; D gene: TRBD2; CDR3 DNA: TGCAGTGCCATAAAGCGGAGGATAGCGGGAGAGGCTAGTGAGCAGTTCTTC; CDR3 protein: CSAIKRRIAGEASEQFF
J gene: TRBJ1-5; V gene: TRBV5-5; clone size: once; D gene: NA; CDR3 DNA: TGTGCCAGCAGCGGGGCCTGGGACTCGCCCCAGCATTTT; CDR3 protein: CASSGAWDSPQHF
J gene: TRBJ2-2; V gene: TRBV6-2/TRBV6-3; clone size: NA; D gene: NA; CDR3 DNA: TGTGCCAGCAGTTACCTCCTAGTGGTATCGAACACCGGGGAGCTGTTTTTT; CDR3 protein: CASSYLLVVSNTGELFF
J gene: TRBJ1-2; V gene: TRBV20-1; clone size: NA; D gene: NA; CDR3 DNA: TGCAGTGCTAGACGGGAGGGAGGAGGGGATGGCTACACCTTC; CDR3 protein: CSARREGGGDGYTF
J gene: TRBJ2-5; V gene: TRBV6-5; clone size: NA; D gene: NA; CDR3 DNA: TGTACCAGCAGTTACTCCTTCCGGGGAAAAGAGACCCGGTACTTC; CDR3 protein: CTSSYSFRGKETRYF
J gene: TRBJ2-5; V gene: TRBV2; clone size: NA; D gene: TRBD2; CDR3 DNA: TGTGCCAGCAGTGAAGCGCGGGGGTCGGGGGAGACCCAGTACTTC; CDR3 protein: CASSEARGSGETQYF
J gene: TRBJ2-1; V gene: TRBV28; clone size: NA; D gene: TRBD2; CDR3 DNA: TGTGCCAGCAGTTTGGGGCTAGCGGGAGACGGTGAGCAGTTCTTC; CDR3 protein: CASSLGLAGDGEQFF
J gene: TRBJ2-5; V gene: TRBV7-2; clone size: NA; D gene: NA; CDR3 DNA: TGTGCCAGCAGCTTTGGGTTCCGTATCCAAGAGACCCAGTACTTC; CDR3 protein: CASSFGFRIQETQYF
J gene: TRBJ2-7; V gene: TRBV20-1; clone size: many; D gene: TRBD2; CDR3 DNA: TGCAGTGCTCCGGGGGGTCTTGAGCAGTACTTC; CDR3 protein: CSAPGGLEQYF
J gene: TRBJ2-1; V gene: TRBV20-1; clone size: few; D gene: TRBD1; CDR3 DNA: TGCAGTGCTAGCAGACAGGGGGAGGGCAATGAGCAGTTCTTC; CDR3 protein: CSASRQGEGNEQFF
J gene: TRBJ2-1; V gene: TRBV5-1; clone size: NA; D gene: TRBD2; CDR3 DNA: TGCGCCAGCAGCTTGGCCTCTAGCGGGACCCATGAGCAGTTCTTC; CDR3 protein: CASSLASSGTHEQFF
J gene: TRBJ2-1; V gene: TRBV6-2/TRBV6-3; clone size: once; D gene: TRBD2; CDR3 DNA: TGTGCCAGCAGTTACGGACTAGCGGGAGGGCGGAATGAGCAGTTCTTC; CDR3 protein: CASSYGLAGGRNEQFF
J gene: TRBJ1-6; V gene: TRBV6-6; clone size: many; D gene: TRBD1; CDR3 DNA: TGTGCCAGCAGCACGGGACAGAGAAATTCACCCCTCCACTTT; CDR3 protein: CASSTGQRNSPLHF
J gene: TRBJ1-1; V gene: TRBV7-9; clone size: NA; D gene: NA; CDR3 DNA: TGTGCCAGCAGCTTGGACCAAAACACTGAAGCTTTCTTT; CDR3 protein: CASSLDQNTEAFF
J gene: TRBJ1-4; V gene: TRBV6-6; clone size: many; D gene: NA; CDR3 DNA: TGTGCCAGCAGTTACGAGGGGACACGGAATGAAAAACTGTTTTTT; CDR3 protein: CASSYEGTRNEKLFF
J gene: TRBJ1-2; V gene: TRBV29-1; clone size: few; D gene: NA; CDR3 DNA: TGCAGCGTCAATGAGGGCTATGGCTACACCTTC; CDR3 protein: CSVNEGYGYTF
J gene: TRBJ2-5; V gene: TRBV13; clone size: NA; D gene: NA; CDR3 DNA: TGTGCCAGCAGCGATCGACAGCGCCAGTACTTC; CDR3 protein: CASSDRQRQYF
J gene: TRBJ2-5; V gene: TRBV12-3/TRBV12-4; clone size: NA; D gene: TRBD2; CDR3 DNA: TGTGCCAGCAGTTTCAGGCGCGGGGGTTTCCAAGAGACCCAGTACTTC; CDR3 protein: CASSFRRGGFQETQYF
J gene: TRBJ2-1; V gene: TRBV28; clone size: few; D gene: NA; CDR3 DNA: TGTGCCAGCAGCCCGGGACGCCTCTCCTACAATGAGCAGTTCTTC; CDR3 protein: CASSPGRLSYNEQFF
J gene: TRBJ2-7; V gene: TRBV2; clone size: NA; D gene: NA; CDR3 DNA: TGTGCCAGCAGTAGCCTGTCCGGGACTTTGAAATCCTACGAGCAGTACTTC; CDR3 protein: CASSSLSGTLKSYEQYF
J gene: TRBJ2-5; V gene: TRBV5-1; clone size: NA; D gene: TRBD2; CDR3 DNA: TGCGCCAGCAGCCTCAGGGAGGGGAGCAGAGAGACCCAGTACTTC; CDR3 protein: CASSLREGSRETQYF
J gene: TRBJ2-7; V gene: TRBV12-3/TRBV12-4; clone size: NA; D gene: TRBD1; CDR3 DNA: TGTGCCAGCAGCGACAGGGTTTCTGAGCAGTACTTC; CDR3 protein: CASSDRVSEQYF
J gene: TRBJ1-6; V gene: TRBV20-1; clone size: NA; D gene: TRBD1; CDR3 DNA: TGCAGCGCTAGAGACCCCGGACAGGGTTTTAGTTCACCCCTCCACTTT; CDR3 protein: CSARDPGQGFSSPLHF
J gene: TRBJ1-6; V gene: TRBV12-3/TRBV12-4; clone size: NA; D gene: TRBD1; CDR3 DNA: TGTGCCAGCAGTACCGGGACAGGGGTTAATTCACCCCTCCACTTT; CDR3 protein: CASSTGTGVNSPLHF
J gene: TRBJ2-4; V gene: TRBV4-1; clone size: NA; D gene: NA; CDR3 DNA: TGCGCCAGCAGCCAACCCTTTGCCAAAAACATTCAGTACTTC; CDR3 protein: CASSQPFAKNIQYF
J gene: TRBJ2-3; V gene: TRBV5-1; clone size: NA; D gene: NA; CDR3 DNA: TGCGCCAGCAGCTTGGCCCCGCAGGGGTCAGATACGCAGTATTTT; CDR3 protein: CASSLAPQGSDTQYF
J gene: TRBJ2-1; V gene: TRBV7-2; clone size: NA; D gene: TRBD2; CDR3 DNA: TGTGCCACCTCTCTAGCGGCGCGCGATGAGCAGTTCTTC; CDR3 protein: CATSLAARDEQFF
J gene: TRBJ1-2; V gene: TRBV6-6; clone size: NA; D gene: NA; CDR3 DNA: TGTGCCAGCAATCCCCTCCGACAGGTCAACTATGGCTACACCTTC; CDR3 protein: CASNPLRQVNYGYTF
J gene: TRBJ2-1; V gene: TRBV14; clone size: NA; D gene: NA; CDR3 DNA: TGTGCCAGCAGCCAAAGGGGGACAACCTACAATGAGCAGTTCTTC; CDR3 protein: CASSQRGTTYNEQFF
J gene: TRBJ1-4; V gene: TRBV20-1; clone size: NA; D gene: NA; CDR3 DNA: TGCAGTGCTCGCTCCGACAGTCCTTATGAAAAACTGTTTTTT; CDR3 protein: CSARSDSPYEKLFF
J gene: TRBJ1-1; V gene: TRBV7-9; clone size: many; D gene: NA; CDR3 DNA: TGTGCCAGCAGCTGGGACAATTTGAACACTGAAGCTTTCTTT; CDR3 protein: CASSWDNLNTEAFF
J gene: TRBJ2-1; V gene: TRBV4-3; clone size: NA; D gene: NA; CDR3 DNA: TGCGCCAACAGCCGCAGCCCCCAGGGCGACCCATACAATGAGCAGTTCTTC; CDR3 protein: CANSRSPQGDPYNEQFF
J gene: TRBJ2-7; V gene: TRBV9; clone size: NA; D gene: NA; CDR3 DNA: TGTGCCAGCCCACATGAACAGGTCGAGCAGTACTTC; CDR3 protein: CASPHEQVEQYF
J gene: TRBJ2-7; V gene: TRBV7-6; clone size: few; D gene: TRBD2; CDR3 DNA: TGTGCCAGCAGCTTAGGGGTCAGCGGAGCGGGGGCAAACTACGAGCAGTACTTC; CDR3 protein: CASSLGVSGAGANYEQYF
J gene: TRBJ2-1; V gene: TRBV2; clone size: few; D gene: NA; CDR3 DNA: TGTGCCAGCAGCCCGGGCCCAAGCCGTTACAATGAGCAGTTCTTC; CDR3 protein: CASSPGPSRYNEQFF
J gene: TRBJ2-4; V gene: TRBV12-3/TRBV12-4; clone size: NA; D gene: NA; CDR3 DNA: TGTGCCAGCAGCCGCGACGTCACGAACATTCAGTACTTC; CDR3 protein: CASSRDVTNIQYF
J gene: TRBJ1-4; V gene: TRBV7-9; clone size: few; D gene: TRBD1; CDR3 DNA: TGTGCCAGCAGCTTAGGAAGGACAGGGGGTGAAAAACTGTTTTTT; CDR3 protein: CASSLGRTGGEKLFF
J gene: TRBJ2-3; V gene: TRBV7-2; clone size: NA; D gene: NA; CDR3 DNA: TGTGCCAGCGGTCGGGACTCCAAAATCACAGATACGCAGTATTTT; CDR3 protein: CASGRDSKITDTQYF
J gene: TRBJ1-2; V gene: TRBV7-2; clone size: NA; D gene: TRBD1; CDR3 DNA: TGTGCCAGCACCAACGGACAGGCGGTACTTAAAGGTGGCTACACCTTC; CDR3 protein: CASTNGQAVLKGGYTF
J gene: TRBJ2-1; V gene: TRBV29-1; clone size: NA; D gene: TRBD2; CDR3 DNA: TGCAGCGTTCGGACTAGCGGGGAGAAATCATACAATGAGCAGTTCTTC; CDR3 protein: CSVRTSGEKSYNEQFF
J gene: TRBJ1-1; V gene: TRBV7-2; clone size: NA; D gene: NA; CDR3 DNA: TGTGCCAGCAGCTTAGCCACAGCATCCCCGTCGGCTTTCTTT; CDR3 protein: CASSLATASPSAFF
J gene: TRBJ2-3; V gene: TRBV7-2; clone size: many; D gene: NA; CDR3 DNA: TGTGCCAGCCCTCTGACAGCGGCTCTAATCACAGATACGCAGTATTTT; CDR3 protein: CASPLTAALITDTQYF
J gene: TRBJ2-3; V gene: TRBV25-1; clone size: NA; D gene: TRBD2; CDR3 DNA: TGTGCCAGCAGTGAAAAGTTGGGGTTACCGGGACTAGAGGACGATACGCAGTATTTT; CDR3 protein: CASSEKLGLPGLEDDTQYF
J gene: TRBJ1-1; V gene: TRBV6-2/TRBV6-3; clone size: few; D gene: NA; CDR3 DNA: TGTGCCAGCAGTCTAAAGGAGAACACTGAAGCTTTCTTT; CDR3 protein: CASSLKENTEAFF
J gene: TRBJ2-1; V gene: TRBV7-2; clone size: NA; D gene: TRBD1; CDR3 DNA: TGTGCCAGCAGTTTTAACAGGGGCAATGAGCAGTTCTTC; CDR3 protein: CASSFNRGNEQFF
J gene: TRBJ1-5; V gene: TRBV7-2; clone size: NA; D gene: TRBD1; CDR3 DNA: TGTGCCAGCAGCTTAGTAGGGACAGGGGTGTTCAATCAGCCCCAGCATTTT; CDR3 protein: CASSLVGTGVFNQPQHF
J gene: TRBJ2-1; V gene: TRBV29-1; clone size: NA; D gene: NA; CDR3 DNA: TGCAGCGTTTCGGGCAACGAATACAATGAGCAGTTCTTC; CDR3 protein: CSVSGNEYNEQFF